Sequencing of this T cell receptor (beta chain) was carried out in a study of Tregs in tolerant kidney transplant recipients. Study-wide results and limits: Biological reproducibility was not directly addressed, but technical replication error appeared minimal.

The table came from immunoSEQ multiplex PCR; TCRdb's copy has only in-frame clones and leaves some out. The data show tens of thousands of clones, with roughly 84% seen just once and roughly 4% held by the top ten. Germline V gives CDR1 SGHTA, CDR2 FQGNSA. This CDR3 comprises 15 residues. Trimming stripped 1 base from V and 1 base from J, with 5 bases between. As to this clone: The antigen is undetermined.

Thawed PBMCs were FACS-sorted into unstimulated CD4+CD25+CD127- regulatory T cells, CD4+CD25- non-regulatory cells, CD4 and CD8 cells. The specimen was CD4+ T cells from blood. The chain joins TRBV7-2 to TRBJ2-6, with a possible D match to TRBD2 (5 bases). This TCR was sampled from a human donor in good health. The DNA for the CDR3 is TGTGCCAGCAGCTTAGGGACTTCTGGGGCCAACGTCCTGACTTTC. Translating gives CASSLGTSGANVLTF.